These T cell receptor beta chains were read from a single sample in a study of CD8 T cells in ankylosing spondylitis. From the 5' RACE reads, TCRdb called clonotypes with MiXCR, one entry per CDR3 protein. Among 700,000 to 850,000 distinct CDR3 sequences listed, about an eighth were seen once. Material: blood, either unsorted or a sorted T cell fraction (not recorded which). All receptors derive from a male donor with ankylosing spondylitis. Each CDR3 is given with its conserved first and last residue. D genes are given only for firm matches. Where a row states a size, it is once, few, many or the class of an expanded clone; other rows omit it.

v_call	d_call	clone_size	j_call	cdr3_aa	cdr3_nt
TRBV7-2	TRBD1	few	TRBJ2-3	CASSLAGQIITQYF	TGTGCCAGCAGCTTAGCGGGACAGATCATCACGCAGTATTTT
TRBV5-1	TRBD2	few	TRBJ2-1	CASSSWGLAGDSYNEQFF	TGCGCCAGCAGCTCCTGGGGACTAGCGGGAGATTCCTACAATGAGCAGTTCTTC
TRBV18	TRBD1	few	TRBJ1-2	CASSPRQGADGYTF	TGTGCCAGCTCACCACGGCAGGGGGCCGATGGCTACACCTTC
TRBV7-2	NA	many	TRBJ2-5	CASSLVVETQYF	TGTGCCAGCAGCTTAGTTGTCGAGACCCAGTACTTC
TRBV6-2/TRBV6-3	NA	few	TRBJ1-5	CASRERGSNQPQHF	TGTGCCAGCAGGGAAAGGGGGAGCAATCAGCCCCAGCATTTT
TRBV18	NA	NA	TRBJ2-7	CASSPPNPVGSYEQYF	TGTGCCAGCTCACCACCTAATCCAGTGGGGTCCTACGAGCAGTACTTC
TRBV4-2	TRBD1	few	TRBJ2-1	CASSLTPGQFNEQFF	TGTGCCAGCAGCCTTACCCCGGGACAGTTTAATGAGCAGTTCTTC
TRBV15	NA	many	TRBJ1-3	CATSRTGGAGNTIYF	TGTGCCACCAGCAGGACGGGGGGAGCTGGAAACACCATATATTTT
TRBV20-1	NA	few	TRBJ1-6	CSATDGLRYNSPLHF	TGCAGTGCCACGGACGGACTACGCTATAATTCACCCCTCCACTTT
TRBV4-3	NA	many	TRBJ2-7	CASSDAGRYEQYF	TGCGCCAGCAGTGACGCAGGGAGATACGAGCAGTACTTC
TRBV10-3	NA	many	TRBJ2-2	CAISESGANTGELFF	TGTGCCATCAGTGAATCGGGGGCGAACACCGGGGAGCTGTTTTTT
TRBV5-1	NA	many	TRBJ2-6	CASSLAGDTISGANVLTF	TGCGCCAGCAGCTTGGCCGGTGACACCATCTCTGGGGCCAACGTCCTGACTTTC
TRBV11-1	NA	NA	TRBJ2-5	CASSFEPWTDSQETQYF	TGTGCCAGCAGCTTTGAGCCTTGGACAGATAGTCAAGAGACCCAGTACTTC
TRBV5-1	NA	NA	TRBJ2-2	CASSLFGLATTGELFF	TGCGCCAGCAGCCTCTTTGGGCTAGCGACTACCGGGGAGCTGTTTTTT
TRBV12-3/TRBV12-4	NA	many	TRBJ1-5	CASTPGRPGNQPQHF	TGTGCCAGCACCCCCGGCCGGCCAGGCAATCAGCCCCAGCATTTT
TRBV5-4	TRBD2	few	TRBJ2-1	CASSYGLATYNEQFF	TGTGCCAGCAGTTACGGACTAGCGACTTACAATGAGCAGTTCTTC
TRBV5-1	TRBD1	NA	TRBJ1-1	CASSKDRRYDTEAFF	TGCGCCAGCAGCAAGGACAGGAGATACGACACTGAAGCTTTCTTT
TRBV20-1	NA	NA	TRBJ1-1	CSAPDTGRGEAFF	TGCAGTGCCCCGGACACCGGGAGGGGTGAAGCTTTCTTT
TRBV6-5	TRBD1	few	TRBJ2-7	CASSFGQGSNYEQYF	TGTGCCAGCAGTTTCGGACAGGGAAGCAACTACGAGCAGTACTTC
TRBV5-1	TRBD1	NA	TRBJ2-5	CASSPTGDRETQYF	TGCGCCAGCAGCCCCACAGGGGACAGGGAGACCCAGTACTTC
TRBV27	NA	once	TRBJ1-1	CASSLLDGRDEAFF	TGTGCCAGCAGTTTATTGGACGGAAGAGATGAAGCTTTCTTT
TRBV20-1	NA	NA	TRBJ1-6	CSASMADDSPLHF	TGCAGTGCTAGTATGGCGGACGATTCACCCCTCCACTTT
TRBV6-5	NA	NA	TRBJ1-1	CASSYGRGRPRAFF	TGTGCCAGCAGTTACGGACGGGGTCGTCCCAGAGCTTTCTTT
TRBV29-1	NA	NA	TRBJ2-3	CSVEDRSSAPDTQYF	TGCAGCGTTGAAGATAGATCCTCCGCCCCGGATACGCAGTATTTT
TRBV12-3/TRBV12-4	NA	many	TRBJ1-6	CASSIRDGSYNSPLHF	TGTGCCAGCAGCATCAGGGACGGCTCCTATAATTCACCCCTCCACTTT
TRBV20-1	NA	many	TRBJ1-3	CSARDGRKNTIYF	TGCAGTGCTAGAGACGGACGAAAAAACACCATATATTTT
TRBV20-1	NA	many	TRBJ1-4	CSARNREKLFF	TGCAGTGCTAGGAATCGTGAAAAACTGTTTTTT
TRBV20-1	TRBD2	few	TRBJ2-1	CSAVEPGLAYNEQFF	TGCAGTGCAGTGGAGCCGGGACTAGCGTACAATGAGCAGTTCTTC
TRBV6-1	TRBD2	few	TRBJ2-7	CASSTVAGGYTYEQYF	TGTGCCAGCAGTACGGTTGCGGGAGGTTATACCTACGAGCAGTACTTC
TRBV20-1	TRBD2	few	TRBJ2-1	CSARERTSGRPEQFF	TGCAGTGCTAGAGAACGGACTAGCGGGAGGCCTGAGCAGTTCTTC
TRBV7-2	TRBD2	NA	TRBJ2-2	CASSFLAGGSGELFF	TGTGCCAGCAGCTTTTTAGCGGGAGGGTCCGGGGAGCTGTTTTTT
TRBV7-9	NA	NA	TRBJ1-1	CASIKGAGGTNTEAFF	TGTGCCAGCATCAAGGGAGCGGGGGGCACGAACACTGAAGCTTTCTTT
TRBV6-1	NA	NA	TRBJ2-7	CATRGIWGSSEQYF	TGTGCCACGAGGGGGATATGGGGGAGCTCCGAGCAGTACTTC
TRBV20-1	TRBD2	NA	TRBJ2-1	CSATSGRGIDNEQFF	TGCAGTGCTACTAGCGGGAGAGGTATCGACAATGAGCAGTTCTTC
TRBV7-6	TRBD2	few	TRBJ2-7	CASSLGLAGLEGYGYEQYF	TGTGCCAGCAGCTTGGGCCTAGCGGGATTGGAGGGGTACGGCTACGAGCAGTACTTC
TRBV7-3	TRBD1	few	TRBJ2-2	CASSTSGTGNTGELFF	TGTGCCAGCAGCACCTCCGGGACAGGGAACACCGGGGAGCTGTTTTTT
TRBV12-3/TRBV12-4	NA	many	TRBJ2-5	CASSFSGLETQYF	TGTGCCAGCAGTTTCTCTGGGTTGGAGACCCAGTACTTC